This T cell receptor (beta chain) stems from a study of shared clonotypes between healthy human individuals (dated by TCRdb to about 2020). Regarding the study in general: The cohort included three men and a couple of women between 18 and 49 years of age. To increase sequencing depth and limit assay-specific biases, different laboratories used diverse techniques to prepare libraries and sequence TCR repertoires. To estimate repertoire size and how much clonotypes are shared between individuals, the study performed deep sequencing of blood TCR repertoires from a few healthy adults. Each donor's leukapheresis produced roughly between roughly 0.85 and 9.5 billion PBMCs. Study-wide findings and limitations: Pairwise subsampling indicated that sequencing depth was expected to affect the degree of clonotype sharing among donors. The genetic and exposure-history diversity represented was limited by the small number of donors. Only blood was sampled, and tissue TCR repertoires likely differ from those in blood.

With respect to this clone: Its antigen target is currently unknown. No base quality information exists; no much larger clone differs at one position.

Using the deep immunoSEQ assay, multiplex PCR amplified TCR CDR3 regions from genomic DNA. For each cell subset, the extracted genomic DNA was distributed evenly across all wells of several immunoSEQ 96-well plates, and each plate served as one replicate. For unsorted PBMC, each replicate PCR was loaded with about 280 ng genomic DNA, equivalent to 30,000 or so T cell genomes. Genomic DNA from unsorted PBMC was sequenced over ten immunoSEQ deep assay plates. The purified libraries were quantified using a Qubit 3.0 fluorometer, sized with a Bioanalyzer 2100, and then quantified again using the KAPA Library Quantification kit. Every immunoSEQ 96-well plate was sequenced on a dedicated single-read 150-cycle Illumina NextSeq 550 flow cell. In the paper's pipeline: Because the immunoSEQ output included only junctional sequences and no quality scores, the filtering could not be the same as the filtering used for full-length reads. To assign V/J genes and CDR3, sequences were annotated using PyIR, a Python wrapper for IgBLAST v1.9, with IMGT germline references. Reads with weak V/J assignments (E-value above 1e-6), missing CDR3, stop codons, out-of-frame junctions, or ambiguous translated residues were removed. V3J clonotypes were defined as sequences sharing the same inferred V gene, J gene, and CDR3 amino acid sequence. Percentage overlap between repertoires was computed as shared unique clonotypes divided by the size of the smaller repertoire. RTK rarefaction, the Chao1 estimator, and Recon v2.1 estimates of unobserved clonotypes were used to assess repertoire richness. This immuneACCESS table, as held by TCRdb, lists in-frame sequences with V and J called but not all clones. Of the missing ones, under half trace to an unresolved V gene in checked studies; the others have no known cause. V and J calls and clone size come straight from that table; D and trimming were deduced from the DNA. A total of around 500,000 clones appear in this sample, 65% to 80% of them only once. About 12% of the sample goes to the ten largest clones.

The CDR3 numbers 16 residues from cysteine through phenylalanine. Only the CDR3 portion is preserved as DNA: 48 bases, with reading frame beginning at the first base. From the germline V gene (reference sequence), CDR1 is SGHNT and CDR2 is YYREEE. The germline V and J ends show losses of 1 base and 5 bases respectively, and no gene match explains 7 bases of the junction. Healthy HIV-negative adults with no recently reported acute infections or vaccinations were included as donors. Every donor was a Caucasian adult residing in Nashville, Tennessee, USA. In the unsorted samples, 90 million or so PBMCs were counted, and genomic DNA was extracted using the QIAamp DNA Blood Mini kit. After blood collection by leukapheresis, PBMCs were isolated using Ficoll-Histopaque density gradient centrifugation and then cryopreserved in the vapor phase of liquid nitrogen.

The sample comprised PBMCs. The TCR sequence derives from a woman aged 40 to 50 in good health. Some clones in this sample may be carry-over from other donors' samples. The chain joins TRBV5-4 to TRBJ2-5, and TRBD2 matches 11 of the central bases. The CDR3 protein is CASSLTSGSGLETQYF. At the DNA level, the sequence is TGTGCCAGCAGCTTGACTAGCGGGAGCGGTTTGGAGACCCAGTACTTC.